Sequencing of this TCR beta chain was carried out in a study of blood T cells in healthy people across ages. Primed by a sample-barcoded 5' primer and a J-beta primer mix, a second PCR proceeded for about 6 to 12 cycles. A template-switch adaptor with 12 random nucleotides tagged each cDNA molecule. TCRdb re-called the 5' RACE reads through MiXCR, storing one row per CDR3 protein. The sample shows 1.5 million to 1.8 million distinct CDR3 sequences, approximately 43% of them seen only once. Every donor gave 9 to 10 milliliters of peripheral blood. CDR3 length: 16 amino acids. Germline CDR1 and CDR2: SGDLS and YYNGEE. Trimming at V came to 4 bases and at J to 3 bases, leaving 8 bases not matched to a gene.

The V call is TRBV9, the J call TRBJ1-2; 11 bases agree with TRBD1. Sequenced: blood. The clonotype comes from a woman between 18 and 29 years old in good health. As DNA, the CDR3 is TGTGCCAGCAGCCCATGGACAGGGGGCTTCGACTATGGCTACACCTTC. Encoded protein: CASSPWTGGFDYGYTF.